These T cell receptor beta chains were read from a single sample in a study of cytomegalovirus exposure and HLA in healthy donors. Repertoires were generated with immunoSEQ multiplex PCR, while TCRdb's copy carries only in-frame clones and drops some. This repertoire shows 150,000 to 200,000 clones, around 72% found once; its top ten account for around 3%. Sequenced sample: PBMCs. The receptors were gathered from a woman aged 50 to 65 in good health and CMV-seropositive. CDR3s include the opening cysteine and the closing phenylalanine or tryptophan. Fields, in order: V gene, J gene, D gene, clone size, CDR3 protein, CDR3 DNA. D genes are given only for firm matches. A clone size is listed for some rows: how often the clone was seen (once, few, many), or a class if it is expanded.

v_call: TRBV20-1
j_call: TRBJ2-7
d_call: TRBD1
clone_size: .
cdr3_aa: CSALQGNEQYF
cdr3_nt: TGCAGTGCCCTACAGGGGAACGAGCAGTACTTC

v_call: TRBV11-2
j_call: TRBJ1-2
d_call: TRBD1
clone_size: .
cdr3_aa: CASSLDETGNGYTF
cdr3_nt: TGTGCCAGCAGCTTAGACGAGACAGGGAATGGCTACACCTTC

v_call: TRBV19
j_call: TRBJ1-2
d_call: TRBD1
clone_size: .
cdr3_aa: CASSIDGTGQQRGYTF
cdr3_nt: TGTGCCAGTAGTATAGACGGGACAGGTCAACAACGGGGCTACACCTTC

v_call: TRBV7-2
j_call: TRBJ2-5
d_call: .
clone_size: .
cdr3_aa: CASSLGVGGEWETQYF
cdr3_nt: TGTGCCAGCAGCTTAGGGGTAGGGGGGGAGTGGGAGACCCAGTACTTC

v_call: TRBV7-2
j_call: TRBJ1-2
d_call: .
clone_size: .
cdr3_aa: CASSSRGNYGYTF
cdr3_nt: TGTGCCAGCAGCTCGCGGGGTAACTATGGCTACACCTTC

v_call: TRBV30
j_call: TRBJ1-6
d_call: TRBD1
clone_size: .
cdr3_aa: CAWRLRTGGSPLHF
cdr3_nt: TGTGCCTGGAGACTTAGGACAGGCGGTTCACCCCTCCACTTT

v_call: TRBV19
j_call: TRBJ1-2
d_call: .
clone_size: .
cdr3_aa: CASSPMGGGVVGYGYTF
cdr3_nt: TGTGCCAGTAGTCCAATGGGCGGCGGGGTTGTTGGTTATGGCTACACCTTC

v_call: TRBV10-3
j_call: TRBJ2-2
d_call: .
clone_size: few
cdr3_aa: CAISVGTAGELFF
cdr3_nt: TGTGCCATCAGTGTGGGGACTGCCGGGGAGCTGTTTTTT

v_call: TRBV4-2
j_call: TRBJ1-1
d_call: TRBD1
clone_size: many
cdr3_aa: CASRGQQNTEAFF
cdr3_nt: TGTGCTTCAAGGGGGCAGCAGAACACTGAAGCTTTCTTT

v_call: TRBV5-5
j_call: TRBJ2-7
d_call: .
clone_size: .
cdr3_aa: CASSLTGYAEQYF
cdr3_nt: TGTGCCAGCAGCTTGACAGGGTATGCCGAGCAGTACTTC

v_call: TRBV28
j_call: TRBJ2-7
d_call: .
clone_size: few
cdr3_aa: CASGGSGNEQYF
cdr3_nt: TGTGCCAGCGGGGGGTCCGGGAACGAGCAGTACTTC

v_call: TRBV9
j_call: TRBJ2-1
d_call: TRBD2
clone_size: once
cdr3_aa: CASSVNLLANEQFF
cdr3_nt: TGTGCCAGCAGCGTAAATTTACTAGCGAATGAGCAGTTCTTC

v_call: TRBV10-3
j_call: TRBJ2-5
d_call: .
clone_size: .
cdr3_aa: CAISPLADQETQYF
cdr3_nt: TGTGCCATCAGTCCTCTGGCCGACCAAGAGACCCAGTACTTC

v_call: TRBV10-3
j_call: TRBJ2-1
d_call: TRBD1
clone_size: .
cdr3_aa: CAIKQGQDNEQFF
cdr3_nt: TGTGCCATTAAGCAGGGACAGGACAATGAGCAGTTCTTC

v_call: TRBV28
j_call: TRBJ2-1
d_call: TRBD2
clone_size: .
cdr3_aa: CASSLAGGPENEQFF
cdr3_nt: TGTGCCAGCAGTTTAGCGGGAGGGCCGGAGAATGAGCAGTTCTTC

v_call: TRBV19
j_call: TRBJ2-2
d_call: TRBD1
clone_size: .
cdr3_aa: CASSLRTGGVIGELFF
cdr3_nt: TGTGCCAGTAGTTTAAGGACAGGGGGCGTTATCGGGGAGCTGTTTTTT